This T cell receptor (beta chain) stems from a study of cytomegalovirus exposure and HLA in healthy donors. About the research overall: A previous analysis identified approximately 110 million unique TCR beta sequences derived from roughly 190 million T cells.

The PCR employed 60 Vbeta primers together with 13 Jbeta primers. Sequencing was performed with immunoSEQ multiplex PCR; in TCRdb, only in-frame clones are kept and a portion is missing. Among 60,000 to 65,000 clones, about 89% were seen once, and the ten largest hold approximately 1.4%. Among the donors, all were healthy bone marrow donors. As regards this clone: The antigen remains unidentified.

The study's findings and limits: Earlier results showed most TCR beta V segments being productive about 90% or about 30% of the time. Further analysis was carried out later, and it showed several of the most significant clusters appearing linked to common viral pathogens.

Trimming took off 4 bases at V and 4 bases at J, with 12 bases between the two ends. The length of the CDR3 is 14 residues. Per the germline V gene, CDR1 is PRHDT and CDR2 is FYEKMQ (reference sequence). The sequencing sample was made of PBMCs. V is TRBV13 and J is TRBJ2-3; tentatively, D is TRBD1 (7 bases). The receptor comes from a man in his late teens or twenties in good health and CMV-seronegative. In DNA form, the CDR3 reads TGTGCCAGCAGCTCCCAGGGGGGCGCAGATACGCAGTATTTT. Translation: CASSSQGGADTQYF. Full variable domain (remainder filled in from reference TRBV13 and TRBJ2-3): AAGVIQSPRHLIKEKRETATLKCYPIPRHDTVYWYQQGPGQDPQFLISFYEKMQSDKGSIPDRFSAQQFSDYHSELNMSSLELGDSALYFCASSSQGGADTQYFGPGTRLTVL.